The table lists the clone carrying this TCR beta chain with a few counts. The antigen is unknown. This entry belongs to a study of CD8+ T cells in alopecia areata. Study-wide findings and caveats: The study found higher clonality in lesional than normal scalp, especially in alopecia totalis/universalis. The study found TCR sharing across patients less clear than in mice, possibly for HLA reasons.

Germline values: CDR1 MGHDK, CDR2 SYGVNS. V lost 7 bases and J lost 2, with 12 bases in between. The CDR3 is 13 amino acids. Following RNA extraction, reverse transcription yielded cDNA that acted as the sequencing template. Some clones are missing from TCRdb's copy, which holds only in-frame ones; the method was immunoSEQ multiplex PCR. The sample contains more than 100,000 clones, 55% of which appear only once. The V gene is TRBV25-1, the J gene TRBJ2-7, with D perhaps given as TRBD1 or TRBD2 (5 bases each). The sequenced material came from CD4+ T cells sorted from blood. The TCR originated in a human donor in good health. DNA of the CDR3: TGTGCCAGCACCGATGGGACCACCTACGAGCAGTACTTC. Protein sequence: CASTDGTTYEQYF.